The T cell receptor (beta chain) described here comes from a study of vaccination and CD4 T cells after COVID-19. Treatment in this sample: 10-day PBMC culture with coronavirus spike peptide pools or control peptides (ViraFEST assay). The study sequenced cultured CD4+ T cell DNA using the Oncomine TCR Beta short-read assay. MiXCR, run by TCRdb on the PCR reads, gives a single entry per CDR3 protein. Of about 18,000 distinct CDR3 sequences listed, roughly 49% were seen once; the top ten hold roughly a sixth. This clonotype has just one count. The antigen is not known. The source of this sequence is a human donor who had recovered from COVID-19. The sample here was CD4+ T cells from blood, cultured in vitro, taken before SARS-CoV-2 vaccination.

The CDR3 region has the DNA TGCAGTGCTAGACTCCCAATCTACAATGAGCAGTTCTTC. Translated: CSARLPIYNEQFF. The chain joins TRBV20-1 to TRBJ2-1; no firm D call. The CDR3 totals 13 residues. Trimming left V 2 bases short and J 3 bases short, with 8 bases between. Germline values: CDR1 DFQATT, CDR2 SNEGSKA (reference sequence).